This T cell receptor (beta chain) was sequenced for a study of T-cell memory formation after mild COVID-19. General study findings and limits: CD4+ clones that contracted lay mainly in CM and EM; CD8+ ones lay in EMRA.

UMIs and sample barcodes were carried by the TCR alpha and TCR beta cDNA libraries that 5'RACE produced using constant-segment primers. TCRdb independently ran MiXCR on the 5' RACE reads; one entry per CDR3 protein. The profile covers hundreds of thousands of distinct CDR3 sequences, with around 20% appearing a single time and about 8.8% taken by the ten largest. This clonotype has only a few counts. What it recognizes is unknown. This receptor was taken from an adult woman who had mild COVID-19 (a few samples of this study predate the infection). Cell type and time point are not known. Material: PBMCs or a T cell subset sorted from them (not recorded which).

CDR3: CASSFRDGPRQPQHF. The CDR3 nucleotides read TGTGCCAGCAGCTTCCGGGACGGCCCCCGGCAGCCCCAGCATTTT. The chain joins TRBV6-4 to TRBJ1-5, with a weak D call TRBD1 (5 bases). The CDR3 loop spans 15 amino acids. CDR1 is MRHNA, CDR2 SNTAGT, per germline. Trimming removed 6 bases at V and 7 bases at J, with 19 bases between.